A single sample is the source of the 5 T cell receptor beta chains below, sequenced in a study of OX40 agonist ivuxolimab in advanced cancers. Sequencing used immunoSEQ multiplex PCR; TCRdb keeps in-frame clones, though not all of them. Among 72,000 or so clones listed, around 87% were seen once. Here the sequenced sample was CD4+ or CD8+ T cells sorted from blood, taken in a trial of the OX40 agonist ivuxolimab. The receptors derive from an adult with an advanced solid tumor such as melanoma, head and neck, liver or kidney cancer.

This clone was detected a few times. The V gene is TRBV28, the J gene TRBJ1-2, with TRBD1 matching 8 bases. The V gene end was trimmed by 5 bases and the J gene end by 5 bases; junction bases not matched to a gene: 1. The CDR3 consists of 12 residues. Germline CDR1 MDHEN, CDR2 SYDVKM. DNA of the CDR3: TGTGCCAGCAGTACAGGGGGTTATGGCTACACCTTC. Translated, it gives CASSTGGYGYTF.

V usage is TRBV5-8 and J usage is TRBJ2-7; D is uncertain. The CDR3 contains 16 residues. V was shortened by 1 base and J by 0 bases, with 14 bases between the two germline ends. Germline V gene lookup returns CDR1 SGHTS and CDR2 YDEGEE. CDR3 sequence (DNA): TGTGCCAGCAGCTTGCGGCCGAGACAAGACTCCTACGAGCAGTACTTC. Its protein is CASSLRPRQDSYEQYF.

This rearrangement joins TRBV28 to TRBJ2-2, with 10 bases that match TRBD1. Trimming took 5 bases from V and 6 from J; bases not matched to a gene: 12. Germline V CDR1 and CDR2: MDHEN, SYDVKM. This CDR3 spans 17 amino acids. The CDR3: CASSLATGGLRSGELFF. In nucleotides, the CDR3 is TGTGCCAGCAGTCTCGCGACAGGGGGCCTTCGGTCCGGGGAGCTGTTTTTT.

V is TRBV2 and J is TRBJ2-1, with a possible D match to TRBD1 (6 bases). V gave up 5 bases and J gave up 0 bases, with 14 bases separating them. There are 16 residues in the CDR3. Germline V gene data show CDR1 as SNHLY and CDR2 as FYNNEI. The CDR3: CASSYRTASSYNEQFF. The CDR3 DNA sequence: TGTGCCAGCAGTTATAGGACAGCCAGCTCCTACAATGAGCAGTTCTTC.

V gene TRBV6-1 combines with J gene TRBJ1-1; D perhaps matches TRBD1 (6 bases). The V and J ends lost 6 bases and 1 base respectively, with 15 bases between them. The CDR3 totals 15 residues. Germline assignment: CDR1 MNHNS and CDR2 SASEGT. CDR3 amino acids: CASRELDSRNTEAFF. CDR3 nucleotide sequence: TGTGCCAGCAGAGAGCTGGACAGTCGGAACACTGAAGCTTTCTTT.